The 18 T cell receptor beta chains below all came from one sample that was sequenced in a study of blood T cell repertoires in COVID-19. Assay used: immunoSEQ multiplex PCR; TCRdb lists only in-frame clones, some missing. The sample lists more than 250,000 clones; approximately 88% were seen once. Sample: peripheral blood. All receptors derive from a woman aged 25 to 39 with COVID-19, enrolled during active disease.

This clone has a handful of counts. J is TRBJ2-7 and V is TRBV4-1; weak D call: TRBD2 (6 bases). The CDR3 contains 18 residues. From germline, CDR1 is MGHRA and CDR2 YSYEKL. Trimming pared 0 bases from V and 2 bases from J, leaving 20 bases between. CDR3 region: CASSQEPMRGRIPYEQYF. The DNA of the CDR3 is TGCGCCAGCAGCCAAGAACCTATGCGGGGCCGAATCCCCTACGAGCAGTACTTC.

V usage is TRBV18 and J usage is TRBJ2-1; tentative D call: TRBD2 (5 bases). The CDR3 loop spans 15 amino acids. Trimming removed 0 bases at V and 5 bases at J, with 11 bases between. CDR1 KGHSH and CDR2 LQKENI come from the germline V gene. The CDR3 region has the DNA TGTGCCAGCTCACCACCGAGCGGCTTCAACAATGAGCAGTTCTTC. Translation gives CASSPPSGFNNEQFF.

This clone was seen a single time. J is TRBJ1-1 and V is TRBV21-1; TRBD1 reflects the table's D call only, with no check against the DNA. TRBV21-1 is flagged as a pseudogene. The CDR3 consists of 15 residues. The CDR3 here is CASSNQGTGNTEAFF. The CDR3 DNA reads as TGTGCCAGCAGCAACCAGGGGACAGGGAACACTGAAGCTTTCTTT.

Regarding this clone: Other DNA sequences in this sample translate to the same CDR3. The genes are TRBV19 and TRBJ1-2, with D tentatively TRBD1 (5 bases). The CDR3 consists of 13 residues. Germline V lookup: CDR1 LNHDA, CDR2 SQIVND (reference sequence). V dropped 3 bases and J dropped 3 bases, with 8 bases sitting between them. The CDR3 is CASSIQGDYGYTF. The CDR3, as DNA: TGTGCCAGTAGTATCCAAGGGGACTATGGCTACACCTTC.

The chain employs TRBV28 and TRBJ2-2, with 12 bases fitting TRBD2. From germline, CDR1 is MDHEN and CDR2 SYDVKM. J gave up 1 base and V 5 bases, and 14 bases lay outside the gene matches. This CDR3 is built from 20 residues. CDR3 in DNA: TGTGCCAGCAGTCCCCTCTTCACGACTAGCGGGGGACTGAACACCGGGGAGCTGTTTTTT. The encoded protein is CASSPLFTTSGGLNTGELFF.

The V call is TRBV27, the J call TRBJ1-1; D call uncertain. In germline, CDR1 is MNHEY, CDR2 SMNVEV (reference sequence). The CDR3 is made up of 11 amino acids. V was trimmed by 10 bases and J by 10 bases, leaving 16 bases between them. In DNA form, the CDR3 reads TGTGCCACGCTGAAGGGCAGCGGAGCTTTCTTT. It translates to CATLKGSGAFF.

The gene calls are TRBV11-3 and TRBJ2-3; D is undetermined. The CDR3 sequence is 13 residues long. Germline V lookup: CDR1 SGHNT, CDR2 YENEEA. V lost 4 bases and J lost 6, with 11 bases in between. CDR3 sequence: CASSSPPGDTQYF. The CDR3 DNA reads as TGTGCCAGCAGCTCCCCCCCCGGGGATACGCAGTATTTT. The full variable domain, with the rest looked up from reference TRBV11-3 and TRBJ2-3, is EAGVVQSPRYKIIEKKQPVAFWCNPISGHNTLYWYLQNLGQGPELLIRYENEEAVDDSQLPKDRFSAERLKGVDSTLKIQPAELGDSAVYLCASSSPPGDTQYFGPGTRLTVL.

This chain uses TRBV30 with TRBJ1-5, with TRBD1 matching 9 bases. V was clipped by 2 bases and J by 7 bases; unmatched bases: 6. Germline lookup yields CDR1 GTSNPN and CDR2 SVGIG (reference sequence). This CDR3 has 14 residues. CDR3 protein: CAWSRTGGEQPQHF. The CDR3 coding sequence is TGTGCCTGGAGTCGAACAGGGGGCGAGCAGCCCCAGCATTTT.

This clone was seen once. This chain links TRBV4-2 with TRBJ1-1; 8 nucleotides match TRBD1. The CDR3 length is 15 residues. The V gene end was trimmed by 4 bases and the J gene end by 0 bases; junction bases not matched to a gene: 4. Germline V gives CDR1 LGHNA, CDR2 YNFKEQ. CDR3 in DNA: TGTGCCAGCAGCCTCCTACAGGGGGTGAACACTGAAGCTTTCTTT. It codes for CASSLLQGVNTEAFF.

The genes are TRBV19 and TRBJ2-2; D gene ambiguous. The CDR3 spans 17 residues. From germline, CDR1 is LNHDA and CDR2 SQIVND (reference sequence). With 3 bases removed from V and 3 bases from J, the gap between germline ends came to 17 bases. The CDR3 nucleotides are TGTGCCAGTAGTATCACCAGGATGTCAGAACACACCGGGGAGCTGTTTTTT. Translated: CASSITRMSEHTGELFF.

CDR3 bases: TGTGCCAGCACTTGGGGGCGAGGGGGCTATGGCTACACCTTC. As protein: CASTWGRGGYGYTF. This chain joins TRBV28 and TRBJ1-2, with TRBD1 as a possible D gene (6 bases). This CDR3 contains 14 residues. In germline, CDR1 is MDHEN, CDR2 SYDVKM. V was clipped by 7 bases and J by 4 bases, with 16 bases between them.

The chain carries TRBV19 and TRBJ1-6; D unresolved. Per germline, CDR1 LNHDA and CDR2 SQIVND (reference sequence). V lost 1 base and J lost 3, with 7 bases in between. The CDR3 has 15 residues. CDR3 nucleotide sequence: TGTGCCAGTAGTATAGTGGGCAGCTATAATTCACCCCTCCACTTT. Encoded protein: CASSIVGSYNSPLHF.

This CDR3 reads CASSLAGDRGSGYTF. CDR3 DNA sequence: TGTGCCAGCAGCTTAGCCGGAGACAGGGGGAGCGGCTACACCTTC. The V gene is TRBV11-3, the J gene TRBJ1-2, with 9 bases lining up with TRBD1. Per germline, CDR1 SGHNT and CDR2 YENEEA. CDR3 length: 15 amino acids. The J segment lost 8 bases and the V segment lost 1 base, leaving 8 bases of the junction unmatched.

This chain uses TRBV19 with TRBJ1-4, with D uncertain. Germline CDR1 LNHDA, CDR2 SQIVND (reference sequence). The CDR3 contains 16 residues. V lost 1 base, J lost 5 bases, and 14 bases lay in between. CDR3 nucleotide sequence: TGTGCCAGTAGTATAGGGGCCCTCGGGATGAATGAAAAACTGTTTTTT. As protein: CASSIGALGMNEKLFF.

V usage is TRBV5-1 and J usage is TRBJ1-3; D unclear. Trimming removed 1 base at V and 0 bases at J, with 11 bases between. This CDR3 contains 16 residues. Germline V CDR1 and CDR2: SGHRS, YFSETQ. The CDR3 DNA reads TGCGCCAGCAGCTTGTCTGGTGGCAACTCTGGAAACACCATATATTTT. Translation gives CASSLSGGNSGNTIYF.

Details on this clone: Other DNA sequences from this sample encode an identical CDR3 as well. V is TRBV12-3 or TRBV12-4 and J is TRBJ1-6, with unresolved D. The CDR3 sequence is 13 residues long. Trimming cost V 3 bases and J 8 bases, with 8 bases left between them. The CDR3 loop is CASSFAGYSPLHF. CDR3 nucleotides: TGTGCCAGCAGTTTTGCGGGTTATTCACCCCTCCACTTT.

A remark on this clone: Other DNA variants within this sample encode the same CDR3. The chain uses TRBV27 and TRBJ1-2, with TRBD1 matching 7 bases. The CDR3 is made up of 13 amino acids. CDR1 and CDR2 (germline): MNHEY, SMNVEV (reference sequence). J gave up 4 bases and V 2 bases, and 1 base lay outside the gene matches. The CDR3: CASSLGTAYGYTF. In DNA, the CDR3 is TGTGCCAGCAGTTTAGGGACAGCCTATGGCTACACCTTC.

The chain links TRBV11-2 to TRBJ1-1, with a tentative D call TRBD1 (5 bases). V was trimmed by 2 bases and J by 1 base, leaving 8 bases between them. This CDR3 has 14 residues. From germline, CDR1 is SGHAT and CDR2 FQNNGV. DNA for the CDR3: TGTGCCAGCAGCTTAAGGGGAAAGAACACTGAAGCTTTCTTT. This codes for CASSLRGKNTEAFF.